This TCR beta chain appears in the sequencing data of a study of OX40 agonist ivuxolimab in advanced cancers. Sequenced by immunoSEQ multiplex PCR; TCRdb stores in-frame clones only, minus some. The table has 60,000 to 100,000 clones, approximately 90% seen once. CDR3 length: 15 residues. V lost 2 bases to trimming and J lost 5 bases, with 13 bases between them. The V gene's germline CDR1 is SNHLY and CDR2 FYNNEI. The sequence was collected from an adult with an advanced solid tumor such as melanoma, head and neck, liver or kidney cancer. Sequences were derived from CD4+ or CD8+ T cells sorted from blood, sampled in a trial of the OX40 agonist ivuxolimab. The J gene is TRBJ2-1, the V gene TRBV2; a weak D match, TRBD1 (6 bases). The CDR3 is CASSEFRTEDNEQFF. The CDR3 nucleotides are TGTGCCAGCAGTGAATTCCGGACAGAAGACAATGAGCAGTTCTTC.